These T cell receptor beta chains were read from a single sample in a study of blood T cell repertoires in COVID-19. Assay: immunoSEQ multiplex PCR; the TCRdb copy retains only in-frame clones and omits some. Among about 140,000 clones, around 80% were seen once, and the ten largest hold around 13%. The sample consisted of peripheral blood. The receptors come from a man of 80 years or more with acute or convalescent COVID-19. Both conserved end residues are part of each CDR3. The D gene is left open where the match is weak. Rows give clone size only sometimes, using once, few, many, or a class for an expanded clone.

j_call: TRBJ2-1; clone_size: few; d_call: .; v_call: TRBV9; cdr3_nt: TGTGCCAGCAGCCCCAGTCCCGGGGGCTCCTACAATGAGCAGTTCTTC; cdr3_aa: CASSPSPGGSYNEQFF
j_call: TRBJ1-2; clone_size: .; d_call: .; v_call: TRBV5-5; cdr3_nt: TGTGCCAGCAGTCCTCGTCAGGGTGAGGGCTACACCTTC; cdr3_aa: CASSPRQGEGYTF
j_call: TRBJ1-5; clone_size: .; d_call: TRBD1; v_call: TRBV29-1; cdr3_nt: TGCAGCGTCCGACAGGGCCATAGCAATCAGCCCCAGCATTTT; cdr3_aa: CSVRQGHSNQPQHF
j_call: TRBJ2-7; clone_size: .; d_call: .; v_call: TRBV5-4; cdr3_nt: TGTGCCAGCAGCTTAGAACCCGGAGGGGAGCAGTACTTC; cdr3_aa: CASSLEPGGEQYF
j_call: TRBJ1-5; clone_size: .; d_call: TRBD1; v_call: TRBV6-7; cdr3_nt: TGTGCCAGCAGTTACTCGAAGGGGGCCGGCAATCAGCCCCAGCATTTT; cdr3_aa: CASSYSKGAGNQPQHF
j_call: TRBJ1-5; clone_size: .; d_call: .; v_call: TRBV7-2; cdr3_nt: TGTGCCAGCAGCCCCGACAGGTTAAGCAATCAGCCCCAGCATTTT; cdr3_aa: CASSPDRLSNQPQHF
j_call: TRBJ2-2; clone_size: few; d_call: .; v_call: TRBV2; cdr3_nt: TGTGCCAGCAGTGGAGGTTCGAACACCGGGGAGCTGTTTTTT; cdr3_aa: CASSGGSNTGELFF
j_call: TRBJ2-7; clone_size: .; d_call: .; v_call: TRBV24-1; cdr3_nt: TGTGCCACCAGTGACAAACAGGGGGGGTTCTACGAGCAGTACTTC; cdr3_aa: CATSDKQGGFYEQYF
j_call: TRBJ1-3; clone_size: .; d_call: .; v_call: TRBV12-3/TRBV12-4; cdr3_nt: TGTGCCAGCAGTCCTTCCCGAAACACCATATATTTT; cdr3_aa: CASSPSRNTIYF
j_call: TRBJ2-2; clone_size: .; d_call: TRBD2; v_call: TRBV11-2; cdr3_nt: TGTGCCAGCAGCTTCCCGGGGGGGGGCACCGGGGAGCTGTTTTTT; cdr3_aa: CASSFPGGGTGELFF
j_call: TRBJ1-6; clone_size: .; d_call: TRBD1; v_call: TRBV2; cdr3_nt: TGTGCCAGCAGTGACGGGACAGGGGGCTATAATTCACCCCTCCACTTT; cdr3_aa: CASSDGTGGYNSPLHF
j_call: TRBJ1-1; clone_size: .; d_call: TRBD1; v_call: TRBV7-8; cdr3_nt: TGTGCCAGCAGCCTAAGACGGGACAGTGAAGCTTTCTTT; cdr3_aa: CASSLRRDSEAFF
j_call: TRBJ2-6; clone_size: .; d_call: TRBD1; v_call: TRBV5-6; cdr3_nt: TGTGCCAGCAGCTTGCTGTTGGGCAGGGGGCGCGGGGCCAACGTCCTGACTTTC; cdr3_aa: CASSLLLGRGRGANVLTF
j_call: TRBJ1-5; clone_size: once; d_call: TRBD1; v_call: TRBV18; cdr3_nt: TGTGCCAGCTCACCATCGGGACAGGGGGGACAGCCCCAGCATTTT; cdr3_aa: CASSPSGQGGQPQHF
j_call: TRBJ2-7; clone_size: .; d_call: TRBD1; v_call: TRBV28; cdr3_nt: TGTGCCAGCAGTTTGGGGACAGCTTACGAGCAGTACTTC; cdr3_aa: CASSLGTAYEQYF
j_call: TRBJ1-4; clone_size: .; d_call: TRBD1; v_call: TRBV12-3/TRBV12-4; cdr3_nt: TGTGCCAGCAGCGCATCAGGGGGCCTGTTTTTT; cdr3_aa: CASSASGGLFF
j_call: TRBJ2-2; clone_size: few; d_call: .; v_call: TRBV4-3; cdr3_nt: TGCGCCAGCAGCCAAGAATGGGGGGCGAACACCGGGGAGCTGTTTTTT; cdr3_aa: CASSQEWGANTGELFF
j_call: TRBJ2-7; clone_size: .; d_call: .; v_call: TRBV21-1; cdr3_nt: TGTGCCAGCAGCAAAAACGGGAAAATGTCATACGAGCAGTACTTC; cdr3_aa: CASSKNGKMSYEQYF
j_call: TRBJ2-7; clone_size: few; d_call: TRBD1; v_call: TRBV19; cdr3_nt: TGTGCCAGTAGATCAGGACAGGAGACCCCCTACGAGCAGTACTTC; cdr3_aa: CASRSGQETPYEQYF
j_call: TRBJ2-3; clone_size: .; d_call: TRBD2; v_call: TRBV7-8; cdr3_nt: TGTGCCAGCACCGTGGGACTAGCGGGGGGCTTCGTCGATACGCAGTATTTT; cdr3_aa: CASTVGLAGGFVDTQYF
j_call: TRBJ1-1; clone_size: .; d_call: .; v_call: TRBV3-1/TRBV3-2; cdr3_nt: TGTGCCAGCAGATACCAGGGTGACACTGAAGCTTTCTTT; cdr3_aa: CASRYQGDTEAFF
j_call: TRBJ2-3; clone_size: .; d_call: TRBD1; v_call: TRBV11-2; cdr3_nt: TGTGCCAGCAGCCCCCCGGGACAGGGGAGCACAGATACGCAGTATTTT; cdr3_aa: CASSPPGQGSTDTQYF
j_call: TRBJ2-5; clone_size: .; d_call: TRBD2; v_call: TRBV28; cdr3_nt: TGTGCCAGCAGTGGGCGGGGGGGCCCCGAGACCCAGTACTTC; cdr3_aa: CASSGRGGPETQYF
j_call: TRBJ2-5; clone_size: .; d_call: .; v_call: TRBV18; cdr3_nt: TGTGCCAGCTCACCACTCTCAGGGGCGCGGGAGACCCAGTACTTC; cdr3_aa: CASSPLSGARETQYF
j_call: TRBJ1-6; clone_size: .; d_call: .; v_call: TRBV27; cdr3_nt: TGTGCCAGCAGCTTTGACGGGACACCTTATAATTCACCCCTCCACTTT; cdr3_aa: CASSFDGTPYNSPLHF
j_call: TRBJ1-6; clone_size: .; d_call: .; v_call: TRBV9; cdr3_nt: TGTGCCAGCAGCGTAGGGGGCCAAGGGGCCCATAATTCACCCCTCCACTTT; cdr3_aa: CASSVGGQGAHNSPLHF
j_call: TRBJ1-5; clone_size: .; d_call: TRBD1; v_call: TRBV3-1/TRBV3-2; cdr3_nt: TGTGCCAGCAGCCGGGACAGGGCAAGACAGCCCCAGCATTTT; cdr3_aa: CASSRDRARQPQHF
j_call: TRBJ1-5; clone_size: .; d_call: TRBD1; v_call: TRBV2; cdr3_nt: TGTGCCAGCAGTGCCATGGGACAGGGGAGTCAGCCCCAGCATTTT; cdr3_aa: CASSAMGQGSQPQHF
j_call: TRBJ2-3; clone_size: few; d_call: TRBD2; v_call: TRBV7-9; cdr3_nt: TGTGCCAGCAGCTTAACAGTACGGGGGGGCACAGATACGCAGTATTTT; cdr3_aa: CASSLTVRGGTDTQYF
j_call: TRBJ2-1; clone_size: .; d_call: TRBD2; v_call: TRBV5-5; cdr3_nt: TGTGCCAGCAGCTTAGGTAGCGGGGGGGCCGCGGAGCAGTTCTTC; cdr3_aa: CASSLGSGGAAEQFF
j_call: TRBJ2-7; clone_size: many; d_call: TRBD2; v_call: TRBV5-8; cdr3_nt: TGTGCCAGCAGCGCTTATGTCGGGGGGTACGAGCAGTACTTC; cdr3_aa: CASSAYVGGYEQYF
j_call: TRBJ1-5; clone_size: .; d_call: TRBD1; v_call: TRBV5-5; cdr3_nt: TGTGCCAGCAGCCGGGACAGGGGGAATCAGCCCCAGCATTTT; cdr3_aa: CASSRDRGNQPQHF